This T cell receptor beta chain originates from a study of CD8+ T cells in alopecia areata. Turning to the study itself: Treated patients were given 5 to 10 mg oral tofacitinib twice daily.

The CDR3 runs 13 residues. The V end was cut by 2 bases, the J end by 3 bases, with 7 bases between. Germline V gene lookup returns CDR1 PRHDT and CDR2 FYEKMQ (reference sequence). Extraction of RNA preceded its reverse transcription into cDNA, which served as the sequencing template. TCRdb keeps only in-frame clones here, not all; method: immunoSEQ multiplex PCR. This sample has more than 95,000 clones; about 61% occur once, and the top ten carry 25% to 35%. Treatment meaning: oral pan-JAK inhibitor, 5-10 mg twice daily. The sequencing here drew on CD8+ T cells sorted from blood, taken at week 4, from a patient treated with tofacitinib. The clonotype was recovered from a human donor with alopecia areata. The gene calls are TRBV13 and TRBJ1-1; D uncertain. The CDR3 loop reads CASSLNLYTEAFF. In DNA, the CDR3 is TGTGCCAGCAGCTTAAACCTCTACACTGAAGCTTTCTTT.